Reported below is one T cell receptor beta chain. The target antigen is unknown. The sample is drawn from a study of T cells in localized non-small cell lung cancer. Study-wide results and caveats: An association was observed between higher blood T cell density and longer overall survival. In adjacent lung, a median roughly 60 of the top 100 tumor clones were found. Maximal T cell clonality occurred in uninvolved adjacent lung, with tumor ranking below it. Heterogeneity is still possible, as just one tumor region was sequenced.

Clones were read by immunoSEQ multiplex PCR, and TCRdb kept only the in-frame ones, dropping some. The sample consists of under 60,000 clones, 86% of them appearing once. Trimming pared 4 bases from V and 5 bases from J, leaving 17 bases between. The germline CDR1 and CDR2 sequences are SGHRS and YFSETQ. This CDR3 has 15 amino acids. The sample was peripheral blood, taken before any cancer treatment. This receptor was identified in a male donor at least 60 years old with stage III squamous cell lung carcinoma. The V call is TRBV5-1, the J call TRBJ2-3; D remains unclear. CDR3 in DNA: TGCGCCAGCAGCAGGCCTTCAGAAGTGGGAGATACGCAGTATTTT. Protein: CASSRPSEVGDTQYF.